The next 26 T cell receptor beta chains were all read from a single sample in a study of regulatory T cells in long-lasting Graves disease. iRepertoire HTBI primers and Arm-PCR of CDR3 regions built TCR beta libraries. TCRdb redid the calling of the multiplex PCR reads with MiXCR, one entry per CDR3 protein. The sample holds 500,000 or so distinct CDR3 sequences; roughly 16% are singletons and the top ten take 9% to 15%. The time point denotes: newly diagnosed GD, antithyroid drugs for less than 3 months. From RNA extracted from PBMCs, the TCR library was made. The same data also went into a second study, on T cells in Graves' hyperthyroidism and ophthalmopathy.

This material consisted of peripheral blood mononuclear cells (PBMCs), taken at new diagnosis, from a patient treated with antithyroid drugs. All receptors come from a man aged 35 to 55 with Graves disease.

The rearrangement joins TRBV19 to TRBJ1-5; D may be TRBD1 (5 bases). Deletions cut 6 bases from V and 6 bases from J, with 12 bases between. This CDR3 comprises 13 residues. Per germline, CDR1 LNHDA and CDR2 SQIVND (reference sequence). The CDR3, as DNA: TGTGCCAGTAGAGGGGTTTCTGGTCAGCCCCAGCATTTT. Its protein product is CASRGVSGQPQHF. The variable domain in full, with the rest retrieved from reference TRBV19 and TRBJ1-5, is DGGITQSPKYLFRKEGQNVTLSCEQNLNHDAMYWYRQDPGQGLRLIYYSQIVNDFQKGDIAEGYSVSREKKESFPLTVTSAQKNPTAFYLCASRGVSGQPQHFGDGTRLSIL.

This clonotype was counted ten times or more. The chain carries TRBV3-1 and TRBJ1-5; 10 bases match TRBD1. CDR1 is LGHDT and CDR2 is YNNKEL in the germline V gene (reference sequence). J was trimmed by 3 bases and V by 0 bases; bases with no gene match: 5. CDR3 length equals 17 residues. The CDR3 DNA follows: TGTGCCAGCAGCCAAGAGGCGGGGACAGGGGTCAATCAGCCCCAGCATTTT. Protein: CASSQEAGTGVNQPQHF. The complete variable domain, with remaining parts taken from reference TRBV3-1 and TRBJ1-5, reads DTAVSQTPKYLVTQMGNDKSIKCEQNLGHDTMYWYKQDSKKFLKIMFSYNNKELIINETVPNRFSPKSPDKAHLNLHINSLELGDSAVYFCASSQEAGTGVNQPQHFGDGTRLSIL.

This clonotype was recorded a few times. This chain joins TRBV5-1 and TRBJ2-5; 8 bases agree with TRBD2. Germline V gives CDR1 SGHRS, CDR2 YFSETQ. The CDR3 totals 15 residues. J lost 5 bases, V lost 1 base, and 7 bases had no gene match. The CDR3 coding sequence is TGCGCCAGCAGCTTGTTAGCCGGGACTAGGGAGACCCAGTACTTC. Its protein is CASSLLAGTRETQYF.

At least ten counts were recorded for this clonotype. CDR3 sequence reads: CASSSPGPSSKNTEAFF. Written as DNA, the CDR3 is TGTGCCAGCAGTTCCCCGGGACCCTCAAGCAAGAACACTGAAGCTTTCTTT. The chain links TRBV27 to TRBJ1-1, with D possibly being TRBD1 (5 bases). Germline lookup yields CDR1 MNHEY and CDR2 SMNVEV (reference sequence). The CDR3 consists of 17 residues. V was cut by 4 bases and J by 1 base, with 19 bases left in between.

This clonotype has more than one count but fewer than ten. This chain joins TRBV6-2 or TRBV6-3 and TRBJ2-7; D call uncertain. The CDR3 covers 12 residues. Germline V lookup: CDR1 MNHEY, CDR2 SVGEGT. Trimming took off 6 bases at V and 6 bases at J, with 12 bases between the two ends. This CDR3 reads CASRPGPGEQYF. DNA for the CDR3: TGTGCCAGCAGACCAGGTCCGGGCGAGCAGTACTTC.

This clonotype was picked up many times. The chain has TRBV20-1 and TRBJ2-2; 10 bases align to TRBD1. The germline V gene has CDR1 DFQATT and CDR2 SNEGSKA (reference sequence). J was trimmed by 3 bases and V by 3 bases; bases with no gene match: 4. The CDR3 spans 15 residues. The CDR3 bases are TGCAGTGCTAGGTGGACAGGGGGGGACACCGGGGAGCTGTTTTTT. This encodes CSARWTGGDTGELFF.

In its sample, this clonotype was seen a few times. The chain links TRBV20-1 to TRBJ2-2, with 9 bases lining up with TRBD2. The CDR3 spans 16 residues. Looked up from germline, CDR1 is DFQATT and CDR2 is SNEGSKA (reference sequence). V was clipped by 6 bases and J by 4 bases; unmatched bases: 12. This CDR3 reads CSARNDLAGITGELFF. CDR3 in DNA: TGCAGTGCCAGGAACGATCTAGCGGGGATCACCGGGGAGCTGTTTTTT.

V and J are TRBV6-1 and TRBJ1-6; tentative D call: TRBD1 (6 bases). The CDR3 covers 14 residues. Trimming took 5 bases from V and 7 from J, leaving 12 bases between them. CDR1 MNHNS and CDR2 SASEGT come from the germline V gene. CDR3 in DNA: TGTGCCAGCAGTCCGGACAGTTGGAATTCACCCCTCCACTTT. Its translation: CASSPDSWNSPLHF.

The V and J genes are TRBV25-1 and TRBJ2-1; D may be TRBD2 (5 bases). The germline CDR1 and CDR2 sequences are MGHDK and SYGVNS. Deletions cut 4 bases from V and 3 bases from J, with 13 bases between. CDR3 length equals 15 residues. The chain's CDR3 is CASSVGSGLYNEQFF. Here the CDR3 DNA reads TGTGCCAGCAGTGTCGGTTCAGGACTCTACAATGAGCAGTTCTTC.

There are a few counts of this clonotype. The genes are TRBV19 and TRBJ2-7; 7 bases agree with TRBD1. With 7 bases clipped from V and 0 bases from J, the junction kept 3 bases outside the gene matches. The CDR3 has 13 residues. CDR1 and CDR2 (germline): LNHDA, SQIVND (reference sequence). CDR3: CASNRDSSYEQYF. Written as DNA, the CDR3 is TGTGCCAGTAACCGGGACAGCTCCTACGAGCAGTACTTC.

This clonotype has at least ten counts. CDR3 amino acids: CASSQARPDWAKNIQYF. Here the CDR3 DNA reads TGTGCCAGCAGCCAAGCGCGGCCCGACTGGGCCAAAAACATTCAGTACTTC. The rearrangement joins TRBV3-1 to TRBJ2-4; D unresolved. The V end lost 1 base, the J end lost 1 base, and 14 bases lay between the germline ends. This CDR3 has 17 residues. Germline CDR1 reads LGHDT; CDR2 reads YNNKEL (reference sequence). The complete variable domain, with remaining parts taken from reference TRBV3-1 and TRBJ2-4, reads DTAVSQTPKYLVTQMGNDKSIKCEQNLGHDTMYWYKQDSKKFLKIMFSYNNKELIINETVPNRFSPKSPDKAHLNLHINSLELGDSAVYFCASSQARPDWAKNIQYFGAGTRLSVL.

In this sample, this clonotype turned up a few times. The rearrangement joins TRBV7-2 to TRBJ2-1; 7 bases align to TRBD2. The length of the CDR3 is 15 residues. V was clipped by 1 base and J by 6 bases; unmatched bases: 6. CDR1 and CDR2 from the germline V gene are SGHTA and FQGNSA. The CDR3 loop reads CASSLGGRAANEQFF. CDR3 DNA: TGTGCCAGCAGCTTAGGAGGGAGGGCCGCCAATGAGCAGTTCTTC.

This clonotype has a count of ten or more. The rearrangement joins TRBV18 to TRBJ1-2, with no clear D. V gave up 5 bases and J gave up 0 bases, with 10 bases separating them. The V gene's germline CDR1 is KGHSH and CDR2 LQKENI. The length of the CDR3 is 14 residues. The CDR3 protein is CASSGGGANYGYTF. The CDR3, as DNA: TGTGCCAGCTCAGGCGGAGGAGCTAACTATGGCTACACCTTC.

This clonotype was seen a handful of times. The rearrangement joins TRBV29-1 to TRBJ2-5, with TRBD2 matching over 8 bases. The junction had 6 bases not matched to a gene; V was cut back by 0 bases and J by 3 bases. Per the germline V gene, CDR1 is SQVTM and CDR2 is ANQGSEA. This CDR3 spans 15 amino acids. The CDR3 DNA sequence: TGCAGCGTTGAAGAATTAGCGGGGTTAAAAGAGACCCAGTACTTC. It is translated as CSVEELAGLKETQYF.

In this sample, this clonotype turned up many times. The rearrangement links TRBV30 to TRBJ2-2, with D tentatively TRBD2 (6 bases). CDR1 and CDR2 (germline): GTSNPN, SVGIG (reference sequence). V was clipped by 8 bases and J by 0 bases, with 13 bases between them. This CDR3 spans 14 amino acids. The CDR3 DNA is TGTGCCCGGCGGGAAGGGACGAACACCGGGGAGCTGTTTTTT. It is translated as CARREGTNTGELFF.

Ten or more counts support this clonotype. V is TRBV3-1 and J is TRBJ1-2, with D unresolved. Germline V gene sequence: CDR1 LGHDT, CDR2 YNNKEL (reference sequence). The CDR3 spans 14 residues. Trimming took 4 bases from V and 2 from J, leaving 11 bases between them. CDR3: CASSPGTLNYGYTF. The CDR3 DNA reads TGTGCCAGCAGCCCCGGAACCCTAAACTATGGCTACACCTTC.

CDR3 protein: CASSLEGPNSPLHF. The CDR3 nucleotides are TGCGCCAGCAGCTTGGAGGGACCAAATTCACCCCTCCACTTT. V usage is TRBV5-1 and J usage is TRBJ1-6, with D tentatively TRBD1 (5 bases). The CDR3 has 14 residues. V dropped 0 bases and J dropped 7 bases, with 8 bases sitting between them. Germline lookup yields CDR1 SGHRS and CDR2 YFSETQ. Together with reference TRBV5-1 and TRBJ1-6, the CDR3 gives the full variable domain: KAGVTQTPRYLIKTRGQQVTLSCSPISGHRSVSWYQQTPGQGLQFLFEYFSETQRNKGNFPGRFSGRQFSNSRSEMNVSTLELGDSALYLCASSLEGPNSPLHFGNGTRLTVT.

This clonotype has ten or more counts. The chain recombines TRBV5-1 with TRBJ2-4, with D perhaps TRBD1 (8 bases). Per the germline V gene, CDR1 is SGHRS and CDR2 is YFSETQ. The CDR3 length is 17 residues. Trimming removed 4 bases at V and 0 bases at J, with 17 bases between. Here the CDR3 reads CASSGGDRRLAKNIQYF. In nucleotides, the CDR3 is TGCGCCAGCAGCGGGGGGGACAGGCGACTAGCCAAAAACATTCAGTACTTC.

This clonotype was seen repeatedly, ten times or more. The chain has TRBV10-3 and TRBJ2-7; perhaps TRBD2 as D (5 bases). V was pared by 9 bases and J by 7 bases, with 28 bases between. The CDR3 is 16 residues long. Germline lookup yields CDR1 ENHRY and CDR2 SYGVKD. This CDR3 is CAISPGLESSTGEQYF. CDR3 sequence (DNA): TGTGCCATAAGTCCCGGATTAGAATCTTCGACGGGGGAGCAGTACTTC.

The J gene is TRBJ1-1, the V gene TRBV7-3; no definite D call. The germline V gene has CDR1 SGHTA and CDR2 FQGTGA. The CDR3 has 11 amino acids. V was shortened by 4 bases and J by 11 bases, with 11 bases between the two germline ends. The CDR3 sequence is CASSSEITAFF. CDR3 nucleotide sequence: TGTGCCAGCAGCTCAGAGATTACGGCTTTCTTT.

The table lists this clonotype with many counts. The chain joins TRBV14 to TRBJ2-3; D call uncertain. The CDR3 runs to 14 residues. V dropped 0 bases and J dropped 2 bases, with 6 bases sitting between them. Germline V gene data show CDR1 as SGHDN and CDR2 as FVKESK. CDR3 loop: CASSQEADTDTQYF. The CDR3 DNA reads as TGTGCCAGCAGCCAAGAAGCAGACACAGATACGCAGTATTTT.

This clonotype was counted ten times or more. The CDR3 nucleotides read TGCGCCAGCAGCTCGCCGTTGGGACAGGGGACTATTGAAGCTTTCTTT. Its translation is CASSSPLGQGTIEAFF. The rearrangement links TRBV5-1 to TRBJ1-1, with 10 nucleotides matching TRBD1. The CDR3 is made up of 16 amino acids. V lost 3 bases to trimming and J lost 7 bases; unmatched junction nucleotides: 12. The germline V gene has CDR1 SGHRS and CDR2 YFSETQ.

This clonotype has at least ten counts. The chain employs TRBV28 and TRBJ2-7; D perhaps matches TRBD1 (6 bases). The V and J ends lost 7 bases and 1 base respectively, with 17 bases between them. The CDR3 runs 15 residues. Germline V lookup: CDR1 MDHEN, CDR2 SYDVKM. For the CDR3, the DNA is TGTGCCAGCACCTTTCCAGACAGGCCTTCCTACGAGCAGTACTTC. Translation: CASTFPDRPSYEQYF.

Ten or more counts support this clonotype. This chain links TRBV9 with TRBJ1-2; 7 bases are a match to TRBD1. The V and J ends lost 0 bases and 3 bases, in that order; junction bases with no gene match: 5. This CDR3 region has 15 residues. Germline CDR1 reads SGDLS; CDR2 reads YYNGEE. The CDR3 region is CASSVGAGGHYGYTF. The CDR3 DNA is TGTGCCAGCAGCGTAGGGGCAGGGGGACACTATGGCTACACCTTC.

This clonotype was observed a few times. This chain connects TRBV28 to TRBJ1-3; tentative D call: TRBD1 (5 bases). CDR3 length: 16 residues. Trimming took off 2 bases at V and 0 bases at J, with 11 bases between the two ends. Germline-derived CDR1 and CDR2 are MDHEN and SYDVKM. The CDR3 protein is CASSLGGALSGNTIYF. CDR3 DNA sequence: TGTGCCAGCAGTTTAGGAGGGGCCCTCTCTGGAAACACCATATATTTT. Full variable domain (remainder filled in from reference TRBV28 and TRBJ1-3): DVKVTQSSRYLVKRTGEKVFLECVQDMDHENMFWYRQDPGLGLRLIYFSYDVKMKEKGDIPEGYSVSREKKERFSLILESASTNQTSMYLCASSLGGALSGNTIYFGEGSWLTVV.

This clonotype turned up a few times. In DNA, the CDR3 is TGCAGTGCTTTCCCCGGCGGCAATCAGCCCCAGCATTTT. This encodes CSAFPGGNQPQHF. The J gene is TRBJ1-5, the V gene TRBV20-1, with unresolved D. The ends were cut back, 5 bases at V and 2 bases at J, with 10 bases in the middle. The CDR3 extends over 13 amino acids. The germline CDR1 and CDR2 sequences are DFQATT and SNEGSKA (reference sequence).